This TCR beta chain was sequenced during a study of Graves' ophthalmopathy and Graves' hyperthyroidism. The study amplified TCR beta CDR3 regions using RNA transcripts. A first-round RT-PCR used HTBI primers, followed by a second-round multiplex PCR. Each CDR3 protein gets one entry after TCRdb re-called the multiplex PCR reads with MiXCR. The sample holds almost 750,000 distinct CDR3 sequences, 40% seen once. Germline V gene sequence: CDR1 SEHNR, CDR2 FQNEAQ (reference sequence). The CDR3 covers 12 residues. Trimming stripped 6 bases from V and 7 bases from J, with 12 bases between. Sequences were obtained from peripheral blood. The sequence came from an adult man with Graves' ophthalmopathy. The chain employs TRBV7-9 and TRBJ1-1; D gene unclear. DNA of the CDR3: TGTGCCAGCAGGGATTGGACGGATGAAGCTTTCTTT. Encoded protein: CASRDWTDEAFF. Filled out from reference TRBV7-9 and TRBJ1-1, the complete variable domain reads DTGVSQNPRHKITKRGQNVTFRCDPISEHNRLYWYRQTLGQGPEFLTYFQNEAQLEKSRLLSDRFSAERPKGSFSTLEIQRTEQGDSAMYLCASRDWTDEAFFGQGTRLTVV.